Sequencing of this T cell receptor beta chain was carried out in a study of OX40 agonist ivuxolimab in advanced cancers. Study at large: Patients with hepatocellular carcinoma, melanoma, renal cell or head and neck cancer made up the dose-escalation patients. Overall study results and limits: Among the lowest peripheral clonal expansion occurred in 0.1-3.0 mg/kg partial responders. Which antigen the expanded peripheral T cells recognized is unknown.

Autoimmune disease history or systemic immunosuppression was exclusionary. TCRdb's copy holds only in-frame clones and misses some; the assay was immunoSEQ multiplex PCR. The profile shows about 16,000 clones, approximately 84% of them singletons. Per the germline V gene, CDR1 is MNHNS and CDR2 is SASEGT. Trimming removed 5 bases at V and 5 bases at J, with 6 bases between. CDR3 length: 11 residues. On this clone: Its antigen is still unknown.

The sample was CD4+ or CD8+ T cells sorted from blood, taken in a trial of the OX40 agonist ivuxolimab. The chain joins TRBV6-1 to TRBJ1-2; D unclear. The sequence was obtained from an adult with an advanced solid tumor such as melanoma, head and neck, liver or kidney cancer. CDR3 region: CASSKTYGYTF. DNA for the CDR3: TGTGCCAGCAGTAAAACGTATGGCTACACCTTC.